One sample yielded the 13 T cell receptor beta chains listed below, sequenced in a study of radiotherapy plus CTLA-4 blockade in lung cancer (dated by TCRdb to between 2017 and 2018). Library construction relied on the immunoSEQ multiplex PCR assay. This immuneACCESS table, as held by TCRdb, lists in-frame sequences with V and J called but not all clones. Of the missing ones, under half trace to an unresolved V gene in checked studies; the others have no known cause. Recorded for this sample are about 110,000 clones; under 90% of them occurred a single time. The ten top clones hold under 3% of the sample. The sample was peripheral blood, taken from a patient treated with radiotherapy plus ipilimumab. These receptors came from a human donor with non-small cell lung cancer that progressed on radiotherapy plus ipilimumab. Some clones in this sample may be carry-over from other donors' samples.

The chain joins TRBV6-5 to TRBJ1-2, with a tentative D call TRBD1 (5 bases). The CDR3 is made up of 13 amino acids. The germline gives CDR1 MNHEY, CDR2 SVGAGI. V was cut by 5 bases and J by 2 bases, with 9 bases left in between. The CDR3 reads CASSEQGNYGYTF. The DNA of the CDR3 is TGTGCCAGCAGTGAGCAGGGAAACTATGGCTACACCTTC.

The J gene is TRBJ2-5, the V gene TRBV25-1; a weak D match, TRBD1 (5 bases). CDR1 and CDR2 (germline): MGHDK, SYGVNS. The CDR3 length is 13 residues. V was cut by 7 bases and J by 2 bases, with 11 bases left in between. CDR3 DNA: TGTGCCAGCACTTCAGGGAATCAAGAGACCCAGTACTTC. It is translated as CASTSGNQETQYF. Using reference TRBV25-1 and TRBJ2-5 for the parts outside the CDR3, the full variable domain is EADIYQTPRYLVIGTGKKITLECSQTMGHDKMYWYQQDPGMELHLIHYSYGVNSTEKGDLSSESTVSRIRTEHFPLTLESARPSHTSQYLCASTSGNQETQYFGPGTRLLVL.

In nucleotides, the CDR3 is TGTGCCAGCAGCCAAGATGTGAGGTTGGTGGGGCCTGAAGCTTTCTTT. Protein: CASSQDVRLVGPEAFF. The chain combines TRBV4-2 with TRBJ1-1; weak D call: TRBD1 (5 bases). The CDR3 is 16 residues long. The V and J ends lost 0 bases and 6 bases respectively, with 17 bases between them. The germline V gene encodes CDR1 LGHNA and CDR2 YNFKEQ.

The genes are TRBV30 and TRBJ1-2, with a tentative D call TRBD1 (5 bases). Germline-derived CDR1 and CDR2 are GTSNPN and SVGIG (reference sequence). Trimming pared 0 bases from V and 3 bases from J, leaving 8 bases between. This CDR3 comprises 13 residues. The CDR3 DNA follows: TGTGCCTGGAGTGTACAGGTATACTATGGCTACACCTTC. This codes for CAWSVQVYYGYTF.

This chain joins TRBV19 and TRBJ1-1; unclear D gene. Germline V gene lookup returns CDR1 LNHDA and CDR2 SQIVND (reference sequence). V lost 10 bases, J lost 2 bases, and 23 bases lay in between. CDR3 length: 16 residues. The CDR3: CAIAPFSGGRNTEAFF. The CDR3 bases are TGTGCCATCGCACCTTTTTCCGGAGGTCGAAACACTGAAGCTTTCTTT.

This sequence joins TRBV29-1 and TRBJ1-2, with a tentative D call TRBD1 (6 bases). This CDR3 spans 14 amino acids. The V and J ends lost 6 bases and 2 bases respectively, with 16 bases between them. The germline V gene has CDR1 SQVTM and CDR2 ANQGSEA. CDR3 DNA: TGCAGCGTAAGTTCAGGGGAGGTCAACTATGGCTACACCTTC. It encodes CSVSSGEVNYGYTF.

The gene calls are TRBV27 and TRBJ1-3; no clear D. CDR3 size: 15 residues. V shed 6 bases and J shed 7 bases, with 19 bases lying between them. CDR1 is MNHEY, CDR2 SMNVEV, per germline (reference sequence). The CDR3: CASRRGRGVANTIYF. The CDR3, as DNA: TGTGCCAGCAGAAGAGGTCGGGGAGTTGCGAACACCATATATTTT.

The chain joins TRBV5-1 to TRBJ1-3, with D hard to call. Trimming removed 2 bases at V and 0 bases at J, with 6 bases between. The length of the CDR3 is 14 residues. Germline V CDR1 and CDR2: SGHRS, YFSETQ. In DNA, the CDR3 is TGCGCCAGCAGCTTTCGTCTCTCTGGAAACACCATATATTTT. Translating it yields CASSFRLSGNTIYF.

The gene calls are TRBV28 and TRBJ1-1; TRBD1 aligns across 11 bases. The trim removed 0 bases at V and 5 bases at J, leaving 8 bases unmatched. Germline V gene data show CDR1 as MDHEN and CDR2 as SYDVKM. The CDR3 loop spans 17 amino acids. Written as DNA, the CDR3 is TGTGCCAGCAGTTTATGGTCTCTCGGGACAGGGGGTACTGAAGCTTTCTTT. Protein: CASSLWSLGTGGTEAFF. Complete variable domain (other parts from reference TRBV28 and TRBJ1-1): DVKVTQSSRYLVKRTGEKVFLECVQDMDHENMFWYRQDPGLGLRLIYFSYDVKMKEKGDIPEGYSVSREKKERFSLILESASTNQTSMYLCASSLWSLGTGGTEAFFGQGTRLTVV.

This clone appeared a single time. V gene TRBV5-1 combines with J gene TRBJ1-2; 9 positions match TRBD1. In germline, CDR1 is SGHRS, CDR2 YFSETQ. The CDR3 runs 15 residues. Trimming took 4 bases from V and 5 from J; bases not matched to a gene: 9. The chain's CDR3 is CASSELSTGGYGYTF. CDR3 bases: TGCGCCAGCAGCGAATTATCGACAGGGGGATATGGCTACACCTTC.

The rearrangement joins TRBV19 to TRBJ1-2, with 7 positions matching TRBD1. The V gene end was trimmed by 3 bases and the J gene end by 5 bases; junction bases not matched to a gene: 12. CDR3 length: 16 residues. Germline V gene sequence: CDR1 LNHDA, CDR2 SQIVND (reference sequence). This chain's CDR3 is CASSMTGIMVGYGYTF. CDR3 coding DNA: TGTGCCAGTAGTATGACAGGGATCATGGTTGGATATGGCTACACCTTC.

The chain combines TRBV6-5 with TRBJ1-2; 8 bases are a match to TRBD1. V shed 5 bases and J 5 bases; nucleotides not matched to a gene: 1. The CDR3 runs to 12 residues. Germline assignment: CDR1 MNHEY and CDR2 SVGAGI. The CDR3 region has the DNA TGTGCCAGCAGTGACAGGGGATATGGCTACACCTTC. Amino acid sequence: CASSDRGYGYTF.

The CDR3 protein is CASSPWGEGETQYF. Here the CDR3 DNA reads TGTGCCAGCAGCCCATGGGGGGAGGGGGAGACCCAGTACTTC. The genes are TRBV6-1 and TRBJ2-5; 7 bases match TRBD2. The germline V gene encodes CDR1 MNHNS and CDR2 SASEGT. The length of the CDR3 is 14 residues. With 6 bases clipped from V and 5 bases from J, the junction kept 9 bases outside the gene matches.